This T cell receptor (beta chain) was retrieved from a study of blood T cell repertoires in COVID-19. As for the study in general: There were acute and convalescent COVID-19 samples, and they came from the United States, Italy and Spain. Sample material is recorded as cDNA or gDNA derived from T cells, B-cell-depleted T cells, or PBMCs.

Per germline, CDR1 MNHEY and CDR2 SMNVEV (reference sequence). Between the trimmed V and J ends, which lost 6 bases and 5 bases, there was a span of 14 bases. This CDR3 comprises 13 residues. Assay used: immunoSEQ multiplex PCR; TCRdb lists only in-frame clones, some missing. In the table there are fewer than 400,000 clones, around 92% of which are singletons. Assignments of participants to cohorts depended upon their own reported clinical history. Cohort 3 recovery required two negative PCRs, clearance, or symptom resolution. This TCR derives from a young woman who had recovered from COVID-19. Source material: PBMCs or T cells enriched from blood (not recorded which). The rearrangement joins TRBV27 to TRBJ2-7; a weak D match, TRBD1 (6 bases). The CDR3 region has the DNA TGTGCCAGCAGGAGACCGAGGGGGAACGAGCAGTACTTC. Amino acids: CASRRPRGNEQYF.